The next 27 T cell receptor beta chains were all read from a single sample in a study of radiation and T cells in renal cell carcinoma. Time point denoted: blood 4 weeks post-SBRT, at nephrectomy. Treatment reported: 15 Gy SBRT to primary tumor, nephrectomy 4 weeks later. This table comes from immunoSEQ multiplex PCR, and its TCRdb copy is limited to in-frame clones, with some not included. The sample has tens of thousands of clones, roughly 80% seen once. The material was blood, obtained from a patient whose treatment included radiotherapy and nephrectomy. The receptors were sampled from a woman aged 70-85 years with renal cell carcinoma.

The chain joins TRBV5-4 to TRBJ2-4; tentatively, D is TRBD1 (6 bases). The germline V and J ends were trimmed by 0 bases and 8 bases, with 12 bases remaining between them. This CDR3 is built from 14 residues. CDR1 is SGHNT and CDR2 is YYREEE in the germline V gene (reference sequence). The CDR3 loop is CASSLEGVAHIQYF. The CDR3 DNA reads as TGTGCCAGCAGCTTGGAGGGGGTCGCCCACATTCAGTACTTC.

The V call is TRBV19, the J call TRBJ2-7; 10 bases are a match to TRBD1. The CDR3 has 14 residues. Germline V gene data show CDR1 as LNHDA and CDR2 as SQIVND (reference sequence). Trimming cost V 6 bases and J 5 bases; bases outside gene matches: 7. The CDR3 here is CASSRAGQGNEQYF. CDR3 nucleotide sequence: TGTGCCAGTAGCCGCGCGGGACAGGGGAACGAGCAGTACTTC.

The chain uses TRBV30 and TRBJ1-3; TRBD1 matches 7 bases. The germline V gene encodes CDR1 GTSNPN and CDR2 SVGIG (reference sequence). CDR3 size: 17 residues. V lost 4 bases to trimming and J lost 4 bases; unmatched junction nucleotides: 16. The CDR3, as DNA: TGTGCCTGGAATATAATCGGGGGACAGAGTTTCGGAAACACCATATATTTT. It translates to CAWNIIGGQSFGNTIYF. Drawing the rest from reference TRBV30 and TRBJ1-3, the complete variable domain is SQTIHQWPATLVQPVGSPLSLECTVEGTSNPNLYWYRQAAGRGLQLLFYSVGIGQISSEVPQNLSASRPQDRQFILSSKKLLLSDSGFYLCAWNIIGGQSFGNTIYFGEGSWLTVV.

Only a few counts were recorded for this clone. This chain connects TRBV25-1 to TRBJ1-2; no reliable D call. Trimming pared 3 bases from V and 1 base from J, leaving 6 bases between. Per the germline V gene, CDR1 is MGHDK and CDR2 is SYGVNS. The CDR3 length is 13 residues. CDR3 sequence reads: CASSDQDNYGYTF. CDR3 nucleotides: TGTGCCAGCAGTGATCAGGATAACTATGGCTACACCTTC.

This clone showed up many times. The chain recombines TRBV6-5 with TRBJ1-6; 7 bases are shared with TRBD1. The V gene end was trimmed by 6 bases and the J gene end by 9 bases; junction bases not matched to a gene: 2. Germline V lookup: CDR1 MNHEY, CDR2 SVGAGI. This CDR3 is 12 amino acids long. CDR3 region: CASRTGSSPLHF. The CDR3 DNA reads TGTGCCAGCAGGACAGGGAGTTCACCCCTCCACTTT.

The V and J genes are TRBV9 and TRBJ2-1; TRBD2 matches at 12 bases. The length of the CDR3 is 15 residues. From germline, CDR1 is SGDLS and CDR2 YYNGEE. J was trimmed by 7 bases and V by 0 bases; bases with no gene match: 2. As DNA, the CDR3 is TGTGCCAGCAGCGTAGGTCTAGCGGGAGGGAATGAGCAGTTCTTC. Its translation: CASSVGLAGGNEQFF.

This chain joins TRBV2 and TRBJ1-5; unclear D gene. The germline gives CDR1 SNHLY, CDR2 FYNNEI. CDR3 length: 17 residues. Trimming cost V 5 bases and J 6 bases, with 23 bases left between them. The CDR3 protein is CASSFEAPGLGSQPQHF. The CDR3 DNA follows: TGTGCCAGCAGTTTTGAAGCCCCCGGACTGGGGAGTCAGCCCCAGCATTTT. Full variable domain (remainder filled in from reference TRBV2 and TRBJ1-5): EPEVTQTPSHQVTQMGQEVILRCVPISNHLYFYWYRQILGQKVEFLVSFYNNEISEKSEIFDDQFSVERPDGSNFTLKIRSTKLEDSAMYFCASSFEAPGLGSQPQHFGDGTRLSIL.

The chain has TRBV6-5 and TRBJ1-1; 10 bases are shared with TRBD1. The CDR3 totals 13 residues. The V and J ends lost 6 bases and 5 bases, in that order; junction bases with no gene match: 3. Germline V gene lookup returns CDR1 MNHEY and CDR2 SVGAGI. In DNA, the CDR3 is TGTGCCAGCAGCCGGACAGGGGGAACTGAAGCTTTCTTT. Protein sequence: CASSRTGGTEAFF.

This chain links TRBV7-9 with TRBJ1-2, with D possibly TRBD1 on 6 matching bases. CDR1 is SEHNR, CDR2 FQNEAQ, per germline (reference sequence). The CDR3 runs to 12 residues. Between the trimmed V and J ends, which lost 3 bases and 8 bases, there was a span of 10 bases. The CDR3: CASSFQGSGYTF. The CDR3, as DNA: TGTGCCAGCAGCTTTCAGGGGAGCGGCTACACCTTC.

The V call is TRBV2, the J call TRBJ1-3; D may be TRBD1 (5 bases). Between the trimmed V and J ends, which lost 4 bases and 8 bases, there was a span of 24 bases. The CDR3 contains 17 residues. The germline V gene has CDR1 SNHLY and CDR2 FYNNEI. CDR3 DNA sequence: TGTGCCAGCAGTGGCCTTGACAGTTCTTTTTCAGGTTACACCATATATTTT. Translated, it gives CASSGLDSSFSGYTIYF.

DNA of the CDR3: TGCGCCAGCAGTTACCAGGGGAACTATGGCTACACCTTC. Amino acids: CASSYQGNYGYTF. The chain joins TRBV10-1 to TRBJ1-2; a weak D match, TRBD1 (6 bases). This CDR3 has 13 amino acids. Trimming took off 5 bases at V and 2 bases at J, with 9 bases between the two ends. Germline CDR1 is WNHNN and CDR2 is SYGVQD (reference sequence).

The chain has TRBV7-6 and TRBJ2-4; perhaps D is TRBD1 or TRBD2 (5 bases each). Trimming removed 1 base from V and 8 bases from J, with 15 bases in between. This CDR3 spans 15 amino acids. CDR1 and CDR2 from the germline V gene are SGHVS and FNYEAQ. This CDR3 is CASSLVPGPTDIQYF. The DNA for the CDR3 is TGTGCCAGCAGCTTAGTCCCGGGGCCGACGGACATTCAGTACTTC.

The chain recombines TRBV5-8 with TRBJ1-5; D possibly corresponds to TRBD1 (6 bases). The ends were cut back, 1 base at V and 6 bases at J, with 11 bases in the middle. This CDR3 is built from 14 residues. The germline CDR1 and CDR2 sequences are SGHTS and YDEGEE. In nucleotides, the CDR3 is TGTGCCAGCAGCTTGAGTCGGGGGGCTCAGCCCCAGCATTTT. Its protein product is CASSLSRGAQPQHF. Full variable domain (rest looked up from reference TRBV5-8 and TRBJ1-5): EAGVTQSPTHLIKTRGQQATLRCSPISGHTSVYWYQQALGLGLQFLLWYDEGEERNRGNFPPRFSGRQFPNYSSELNVNALELEDSALYLCASSLSRGAQPQHFGDGTRLSIL.

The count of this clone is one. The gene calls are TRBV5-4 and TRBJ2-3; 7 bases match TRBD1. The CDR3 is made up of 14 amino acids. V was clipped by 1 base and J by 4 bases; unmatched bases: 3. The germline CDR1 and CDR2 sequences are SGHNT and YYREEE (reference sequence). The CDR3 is CASSLMQGADTQYF. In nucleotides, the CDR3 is TGTGCCAGCAGCTTGATGCAGGGGGCAGATACGCAGTATTTT.

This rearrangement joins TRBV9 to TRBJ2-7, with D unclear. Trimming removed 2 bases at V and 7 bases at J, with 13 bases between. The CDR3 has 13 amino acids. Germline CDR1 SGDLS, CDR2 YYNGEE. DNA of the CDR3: TGTGCCAGCAGCGTCAGTGGCTCACGGGAGCAGTACTTC. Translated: CASSVSGSREQYF.

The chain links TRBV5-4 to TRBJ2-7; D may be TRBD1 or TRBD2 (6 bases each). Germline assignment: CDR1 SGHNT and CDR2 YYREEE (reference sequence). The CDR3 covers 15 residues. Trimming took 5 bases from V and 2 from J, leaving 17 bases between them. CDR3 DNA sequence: TGTGCCAGCAGTTACGGGGGACAATCGGCCTACGAGCAGTACTTC. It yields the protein CASSYGGQSAYEQYF.

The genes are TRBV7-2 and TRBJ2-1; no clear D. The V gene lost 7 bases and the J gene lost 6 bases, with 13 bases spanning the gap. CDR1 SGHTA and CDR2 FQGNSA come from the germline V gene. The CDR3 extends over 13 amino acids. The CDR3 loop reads CASTSPTSNEQFF. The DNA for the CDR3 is TGTGCCAGCACTTCTCCGACAAGCAATGAGCAGTTCTTC.

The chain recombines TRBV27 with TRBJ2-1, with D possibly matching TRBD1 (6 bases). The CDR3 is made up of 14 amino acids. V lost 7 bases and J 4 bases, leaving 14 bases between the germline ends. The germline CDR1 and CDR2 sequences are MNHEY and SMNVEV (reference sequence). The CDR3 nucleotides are TGTGCCAGCACCATCCAGGGGTCTTACAATGAGCAGTTCTTC. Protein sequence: CASTIQGSYNEQFF.

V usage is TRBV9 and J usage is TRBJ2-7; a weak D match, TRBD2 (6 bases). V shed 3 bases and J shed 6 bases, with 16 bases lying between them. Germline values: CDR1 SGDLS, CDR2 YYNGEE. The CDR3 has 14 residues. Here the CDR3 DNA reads TGTGCCAGCAGCGCGGACCCGAACGGGGGCGAGCAGTACTTC. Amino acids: CASSADPNGGEQYF.

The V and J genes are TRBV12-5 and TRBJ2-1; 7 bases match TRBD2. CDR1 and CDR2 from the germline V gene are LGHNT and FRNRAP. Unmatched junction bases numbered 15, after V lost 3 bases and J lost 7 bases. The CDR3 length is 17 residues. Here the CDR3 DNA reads TGTGCTAGTGGTTTTACCTCCGAGACTAGCCGTTGGAATGAGCAGTTCTTC. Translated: CASGFTSETSRWNEQFF.

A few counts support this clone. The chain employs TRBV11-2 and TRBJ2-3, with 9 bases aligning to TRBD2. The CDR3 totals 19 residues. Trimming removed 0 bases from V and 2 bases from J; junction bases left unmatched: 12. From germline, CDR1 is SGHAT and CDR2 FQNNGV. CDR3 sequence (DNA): TGTGCCAGCAGCTTAGATGGGGGCGGGAGGGCTTTCAACACAGATACGCAGTATTTT. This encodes CASSLDGGGRAFNTDTQYF.

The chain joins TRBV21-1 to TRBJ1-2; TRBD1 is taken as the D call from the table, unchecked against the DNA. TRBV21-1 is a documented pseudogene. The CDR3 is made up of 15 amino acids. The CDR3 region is CASSKVHSKVYGYTF. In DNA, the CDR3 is TGTGCCAGCAGCAAAGTACACAGCAAAGTCTATGGCTACACCTTC.

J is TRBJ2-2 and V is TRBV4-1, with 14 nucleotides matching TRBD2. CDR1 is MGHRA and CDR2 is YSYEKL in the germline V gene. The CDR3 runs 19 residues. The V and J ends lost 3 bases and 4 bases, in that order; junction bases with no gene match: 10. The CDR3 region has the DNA TGCGCCAGCAGCCACCGACTAGCGGGAGGGGTTGGGAGCACCGGGGAGCTGTTTTTT. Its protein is CASSHRLAGGVGSTGELFF.

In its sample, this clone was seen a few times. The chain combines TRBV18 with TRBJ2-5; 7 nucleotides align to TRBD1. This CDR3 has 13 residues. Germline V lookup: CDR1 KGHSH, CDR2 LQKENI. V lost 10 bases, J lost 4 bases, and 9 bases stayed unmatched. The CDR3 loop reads CATLQGVGETQYF. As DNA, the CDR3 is TGTGCCACACTCCAGGGGGTTGGAGAGACCCAGTACTTC.

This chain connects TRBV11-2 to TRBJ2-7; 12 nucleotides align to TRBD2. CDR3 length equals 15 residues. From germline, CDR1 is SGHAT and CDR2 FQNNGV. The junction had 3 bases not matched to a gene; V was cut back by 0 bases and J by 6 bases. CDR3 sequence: CASSLEGTSGREQYF. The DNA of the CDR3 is TGTGCCAGCAGCTTAGAAGGGACTAGCGGGCGCGAGCAGTACTTC.

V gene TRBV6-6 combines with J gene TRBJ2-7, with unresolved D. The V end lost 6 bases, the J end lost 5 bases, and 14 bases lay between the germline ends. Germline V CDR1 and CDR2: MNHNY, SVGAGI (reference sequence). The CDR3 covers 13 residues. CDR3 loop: CASSPGAWDEQYF. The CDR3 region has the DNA TGTGCCAGCAGCCCCGGTGCGTGGGACGAGCAGTACTTC.

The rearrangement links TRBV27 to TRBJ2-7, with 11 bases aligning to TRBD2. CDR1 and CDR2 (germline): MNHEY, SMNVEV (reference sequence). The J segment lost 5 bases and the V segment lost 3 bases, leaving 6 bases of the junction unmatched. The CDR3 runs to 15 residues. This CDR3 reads CASSLTSGTMNEQYF. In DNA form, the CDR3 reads TGTGCCAGCAGTTTGACTAGCGGGACCATGAACGAGCAGTACTTC.